The TCR beta chain described here comes from a study of T cells in Graves' hyperthyroidism and ophthalmopathy. Germline assignment: CDR1 KGHDR and CDR2 SFDVKD. The ends were cut back, 0 bases at V and 5 bases at J, with 17 bases in the middle. There are 17 residues in the CDR3. The CDR3 regions of TCR beta were amplified from RNA transcripts. The TCR CDR3 first-round RT-PCR relied on the HTBI primer set. TCRdb independently ran MiXCR on the multiplex PCR reads; one entry per CDR3 protein. This sample has approximately 620,000 distinct CDR3 sequences, with about 15% found just once. The chain has TRBV24-1 and TRBJ2-3; D is perhaps TRBD1 (8 bases). This sequence was found in a woman in her thirties with Graves' hyperthyroidism that later progressed to Graves' ophthalmopathy. Specimen: blood. The CDR3 sequence: CATSDLSGTGWKDTQYF. The CDR3 region has the DNA TGTGCCACCAGTGATTTGAGCGGGACAGGATGGAAAGATACGCAGTATTTT.